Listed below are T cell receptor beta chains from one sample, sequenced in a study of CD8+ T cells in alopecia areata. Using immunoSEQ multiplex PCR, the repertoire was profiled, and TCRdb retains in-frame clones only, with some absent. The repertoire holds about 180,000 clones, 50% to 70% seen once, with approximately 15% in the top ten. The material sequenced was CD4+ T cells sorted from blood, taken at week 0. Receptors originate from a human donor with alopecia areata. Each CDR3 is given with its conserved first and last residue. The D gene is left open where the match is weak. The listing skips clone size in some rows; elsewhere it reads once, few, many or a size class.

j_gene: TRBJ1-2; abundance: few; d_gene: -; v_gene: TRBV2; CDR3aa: CASSEDLGYGYTF; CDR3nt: TGTGCCAGCAGTGAAGATCTTGGGTATGGCTACACCTTC
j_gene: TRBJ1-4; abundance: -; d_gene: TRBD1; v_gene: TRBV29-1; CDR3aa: CSVGAGGVEKLFF; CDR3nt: TGCAGCGTTGGCGCAGGGGGGGTTGAAAAACTGTTTTTT
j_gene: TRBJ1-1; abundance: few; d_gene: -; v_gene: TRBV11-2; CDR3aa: CASSLVVGGTLNTEAFF; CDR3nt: TGTGCCAGCAGCTTAGTGGTTGGGGGGACTCTGAACACTGAAGCTTTCTTT
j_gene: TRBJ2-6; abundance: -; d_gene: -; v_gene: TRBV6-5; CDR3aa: CASSRHHSGANVLTF; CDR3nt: TGTGCCAGCAGCCGACATCACTCTGGGGCCAACGTCCTGACTTTC
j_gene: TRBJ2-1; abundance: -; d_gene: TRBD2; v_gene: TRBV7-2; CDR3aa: CASSFGGSYNEQFF; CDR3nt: TGTGCCAGCAGCTTCGGGGGGAGTTACAATGAGCAGTTCTTC
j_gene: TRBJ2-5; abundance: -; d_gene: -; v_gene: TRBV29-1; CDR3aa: CSVAGANQETQYF; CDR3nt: TGCAGCGTTGCGGGGGCGAACCAAGAGACCCAGTACTTC
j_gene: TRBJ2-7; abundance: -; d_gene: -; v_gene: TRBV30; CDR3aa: CAWSRLGGPYEQYF; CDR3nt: TGTGCCTGGAGCCGCCTCGGGGGACCCTACGAGCAGTACTTC
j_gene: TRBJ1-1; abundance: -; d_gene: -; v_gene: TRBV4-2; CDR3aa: CASSQGTAGADTEAFF; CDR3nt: TGTGCCAGCAGCCAAGGGACCGCGGGGGCGGACACTGAAGCTTTCTTT
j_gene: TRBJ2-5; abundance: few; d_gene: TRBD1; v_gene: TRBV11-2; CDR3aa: CASSLGDRAYQETQYF; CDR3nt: TGTGCCAGCAGCTTAGGGGACAGGGCTTACCAAGAGACCCAGTACTTC
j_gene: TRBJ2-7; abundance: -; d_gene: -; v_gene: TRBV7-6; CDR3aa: CASSGLSGYEQYF; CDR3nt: TGTGCCAGCAGCGGATTATCGGGCTACGAGCAGTACTTC
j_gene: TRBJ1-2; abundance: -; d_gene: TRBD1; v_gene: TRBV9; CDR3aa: CASSLDRDYGYTF; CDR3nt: TGTGCCAGCAGCCTCGACAGGGACTATGGCTACACCTTC
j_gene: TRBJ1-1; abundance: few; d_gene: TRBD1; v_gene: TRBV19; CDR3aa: CASSRIGQGITEAFF; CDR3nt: TGTGCCAGTAGTAGAATAGGACAGGGAATCACTGAAGCTTTCTTT
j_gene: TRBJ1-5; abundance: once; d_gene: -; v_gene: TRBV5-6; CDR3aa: CASSQSRDQPQHF; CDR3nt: TGTGCCAGCAGCCAGAGCAGAGATCAGCCCCAGCATTTT
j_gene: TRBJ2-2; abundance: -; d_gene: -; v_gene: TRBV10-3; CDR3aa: CAISGQVGELFF; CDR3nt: TGTGCCATCAGTGGACAGGTCGGGGAGCTGTTTTTT
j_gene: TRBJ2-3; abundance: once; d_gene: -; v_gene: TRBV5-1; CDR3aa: CASSEGTIGTDTQYF; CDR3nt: TGCGCCAGCAGTGAAGGGACAATAGGCACAGATACGCAGTATTTT
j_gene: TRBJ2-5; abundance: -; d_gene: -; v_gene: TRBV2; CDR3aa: CASRIQETQYF; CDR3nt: TGTGCCAGCAGAATCCAAGAAACCCAGTACTTC
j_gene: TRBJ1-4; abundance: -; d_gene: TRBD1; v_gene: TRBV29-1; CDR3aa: CSVRGGQMDEKLFF; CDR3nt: TGCAGCGTTAGGGGGGGACAGATGGATGAAAAACTGTTTTTT
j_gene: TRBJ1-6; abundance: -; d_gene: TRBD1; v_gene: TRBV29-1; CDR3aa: CSPPKGGTGSDNSPLHF; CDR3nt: TGCAGCCCTCCTAAAGGCGGGACAGGGTCGGATAATTCACCCCTCCACTTT
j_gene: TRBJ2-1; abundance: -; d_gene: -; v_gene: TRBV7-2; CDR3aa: CASSYRRPTYNEQFF; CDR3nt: TGTGCCAGCAGCTACAGGAGGCCCACCTACAATGAGCAGTTCTTC
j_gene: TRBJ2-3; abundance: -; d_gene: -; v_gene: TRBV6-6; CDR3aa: CASSRNTGTDTQYF; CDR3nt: TGTGCCAGCAGCCGCAACACAGGCACAGATACGCAGTATTTT
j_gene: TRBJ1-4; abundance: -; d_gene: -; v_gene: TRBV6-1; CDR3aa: CASSEPRQVNEKLFF; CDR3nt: TGTGCCAGCAGTGAGCCTCGCCAGGTTAATGAAAAACTGTTTTTT
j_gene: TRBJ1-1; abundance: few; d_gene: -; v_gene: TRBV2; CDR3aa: CASSEVPQAFF; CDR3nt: TGTGCCAGCAGTGAAGTCCCTCAAGCTTTCTTT
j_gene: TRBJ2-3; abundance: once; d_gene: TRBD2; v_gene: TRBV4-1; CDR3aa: CASSLRSGGLRTDTQYF; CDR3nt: TGCGCCAGCAGCCTGAGGAGCGGGGGGTTGCGGACAGATACGCAGTATTTT
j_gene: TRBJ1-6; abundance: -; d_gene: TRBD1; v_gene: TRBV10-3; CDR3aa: CANRDRGNSPLHF; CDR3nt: TGTGCCAACCGGGACAGGGGAAATTCACCCCTCCACTTT
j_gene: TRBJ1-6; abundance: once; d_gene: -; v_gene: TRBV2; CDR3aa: CASRRGGPLHF; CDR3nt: TGTGCCAGCAGGCGAGGGGGACCCCTCCACTTT
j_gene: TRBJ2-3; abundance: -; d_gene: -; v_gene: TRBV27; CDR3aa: CASSSGAGGTRGLFDTQYF; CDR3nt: TGTGCCAGCAGTTCTGGCGCAGGGGGGACCCGGGGTTTGTTCGATACGCAGTATTTT
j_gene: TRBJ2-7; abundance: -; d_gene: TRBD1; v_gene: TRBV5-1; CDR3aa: CASSLGTGGGYEQYF; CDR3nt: TGCGCCAGCAGCTTGGGTACAGGGGGAGGCTACGAGCAGTACTTC
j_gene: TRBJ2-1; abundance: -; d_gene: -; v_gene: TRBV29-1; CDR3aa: CSSRRVPIRDEQFF; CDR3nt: TGCAGCTCCCGCCGGGTACCAATCAGGGATGAGCAGTTCTTC
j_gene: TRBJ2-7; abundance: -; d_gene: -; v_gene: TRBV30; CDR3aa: CAWSVYYEQYF; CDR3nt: TGTGCCTGGAGTGTTTACTACGAGCAGTACTTC
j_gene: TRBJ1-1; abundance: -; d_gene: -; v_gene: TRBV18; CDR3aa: CASSPQVAPNTEAFF; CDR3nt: TGTGCCAGCTCACCTCAGGTTGCGCCGAACACTGAAGCTTTCTTT
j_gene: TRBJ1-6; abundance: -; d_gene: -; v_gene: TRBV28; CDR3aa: CASLDRVIISPLHF; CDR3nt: TGTGCCAGCCTGGACCGCGTCATAATTTCACCCCTCCACTTT
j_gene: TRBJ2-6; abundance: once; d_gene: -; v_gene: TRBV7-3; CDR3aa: CASSPRAGANVLTF; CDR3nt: TGTGCCAGCAGCCCCCGGGCTGGGGCCAACGTCCTGACTTTC
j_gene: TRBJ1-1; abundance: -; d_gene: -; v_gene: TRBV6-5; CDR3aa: CASSRPGNTEAFF; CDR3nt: TGTGCCAGCAGTAGGCCAGGTAACACTGAAGCTTTCTTT
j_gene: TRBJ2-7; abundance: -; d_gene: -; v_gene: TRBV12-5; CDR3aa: CASGLRPGGNANEQYF; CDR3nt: TGTGCTAGTGGTTTGAGGCCAGGCGGTAATGCGAACGAGCAGTACTTC
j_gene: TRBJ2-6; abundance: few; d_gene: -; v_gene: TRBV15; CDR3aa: CATSRTGTGANVLTF; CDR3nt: TGTGCCACCAGCAGAACAGGGACCGGGGCCAACGTCCTGACTTTC
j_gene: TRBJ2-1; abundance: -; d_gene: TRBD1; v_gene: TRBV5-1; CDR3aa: CASSGTVDNEQFF; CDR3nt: TGCGCCAGCTCCGGGACAGTAGACAATGAGCAGTTCTTC
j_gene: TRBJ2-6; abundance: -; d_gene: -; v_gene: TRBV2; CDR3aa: CASSAQQGLNPPGANVLTF; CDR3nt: TGTGCCAGCAGTGCCCAACAGGGCCTTAACCCCCCTGGGGCCAACGTCCTGACTTTC
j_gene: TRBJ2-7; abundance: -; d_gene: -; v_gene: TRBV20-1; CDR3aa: CSARADYEQYF; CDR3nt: TGCAGTGCTAGAGCGGATTACGAGCAGTACTTC
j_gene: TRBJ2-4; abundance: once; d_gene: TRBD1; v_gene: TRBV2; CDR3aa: CASMGIRGKNIQYF; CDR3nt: TGTGCCAGCATGGGCATCAGGGGGAAAAACATTCAGTACTTC
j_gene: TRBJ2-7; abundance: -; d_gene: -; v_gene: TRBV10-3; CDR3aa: CAISEPPGSRSSYEQYF; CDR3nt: TGTGCCATCAGTGAGCCGCCCGGGTCTAGATCGTCCTACGAGCAGTACTTC
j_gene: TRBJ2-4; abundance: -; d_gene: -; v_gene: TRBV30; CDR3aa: CAWSYVGQQPKNIQYF; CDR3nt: TGTGCCTGGAGTTATGTAGGACAGCAGCCAAAAAACATTCAGTACTTC
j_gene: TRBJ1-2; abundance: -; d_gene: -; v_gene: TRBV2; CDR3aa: CASSEVRDTLYGYTF; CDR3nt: TGTGCCAGCAGTGAGGTGCGGGACACCCTCTATGGCTACACCTTC
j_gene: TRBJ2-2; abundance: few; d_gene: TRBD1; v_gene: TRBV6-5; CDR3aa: CAISGTGRDTGELFF; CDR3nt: TGTGCCATCAGTGGGACAGGGAGGGACACCGGGGAGCTGTTTTTT
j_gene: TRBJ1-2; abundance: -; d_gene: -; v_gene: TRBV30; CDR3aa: CAWSVRAGGAGNGYTF; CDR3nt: TGTGCCTGGAGTGTTAGAGCGGGGGGCGCAGGGAATGGCTACACCTTC
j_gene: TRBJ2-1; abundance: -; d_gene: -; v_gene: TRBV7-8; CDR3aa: CASSLGLSSNEQFF; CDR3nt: TGTGCCAGCAGCTTAGGTTTGTCGAGCAATGAGCAGTTCTTC
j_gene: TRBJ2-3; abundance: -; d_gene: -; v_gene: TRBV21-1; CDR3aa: CASSPLHETDTQYF; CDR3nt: TGTGCCAGCAGCCCTTTACACGAAACAGATACGCAGTATTTT
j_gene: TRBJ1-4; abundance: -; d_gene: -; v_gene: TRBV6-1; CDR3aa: CASSEKGGREKLFF; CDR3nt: TGTGCCAGCAGTGAAAAGGGGGGCCGCGAAAAACTGTTTTTT
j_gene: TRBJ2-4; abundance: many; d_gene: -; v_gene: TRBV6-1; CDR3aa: CASNPGGPGDIQYF; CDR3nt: TGTGCCAGCAACCCAGGTGGGCCGGGGGACATTCAGTACTTC
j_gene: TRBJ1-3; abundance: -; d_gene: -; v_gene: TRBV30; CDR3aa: CAWSVGIGNTIYF; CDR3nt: TGTGCCTGGAGTGTTGGTATTGGAAACACCATATATTTT